This T cell receptor beta chain was sequenced for a study of T cell changes during pregnancy in multiple sclerosis. A word on this clone: The sample has other DNA sequences that encode this CDR3 too.

Germline V lookup: CDR1 MNHEY, CDR2 SMNVEV (reference sequence). The CDR3 covers 14 residues. Trimming stripped 2 bases from V and 1 base from J, with 8 bases between. Sequencing was performed with immunoSEQ multiplex PCR; in TCRdb, only in-frame clones are kept and a portion is missing. The sample gives 64,000 or so clones, around 96% of which show up once; 2% to 2.5% is in the top ten. The material sequenced was CD8+ T cells from peripheral blood mononuclear cells, taken after pregnancy. The TCR was taken from a female donor with multiple sclerosis, enrolled in a pregnancy study. The J gene is TRBJ1-1, the V gene TRBV27, with D tentatively TRBD1 (5 bases). The CDR3 region is CASSLSRGNTEAFF. The CDR3 DNA reads TGTGCCAGCAGTTTAAGTAGGGGGAACACTGAAGCTTTCTTT.